The 18 T cell receptor beta chains below all came from one sample that was sequenced in a study of blood T cells in healthy people across ages. It was with a sample-barcoded 5' primer and a J-beta primer mix that a second PCR of roughly 7 to 12 cycles was run. MiXCR, run by TCRdb on the 5' RACE reads, gives a single entry per CDR3 protein. The sample records about a million distinct CDR3 sequences, about 44% being singletons. The specimen sequenced was blood. The receptors derive from a man aged 25 to 45 in good health.

The V and J genes are TRBV4-2 and TRBJ2-6; perhaps TRBD1 as D (5 bases). V was cut by 7 bases and J by 3 bases, with 22 bases left in between. The CDR3 covers 18 residues. Germline loops: CDR1 LGHNA, CDR2 YNFKEQ. The CDR3 sequence is CASKKDMAGSGGANVLTF. In DNA form, the CDR3 reads TGTGCCAGCAAGAAAGACATGGCAGGGTCGGGTGGGGCCAACGTCCTGACTTTC.

This clonotype has only a few counts. The chain couples TRBV4-1 to TRBJ2-3; 8 bases fit TRBD1. The V gene end was trimmed by 3 bases and the J gene end by 6 bases; junction bases not matched to a gene: 5. CDR3 length equals 14 residues. In germline, CDR1 is MGHRA, CDR2 YSYEKL. The CDR3 DNA follows: TGCGCCAGCAGCCATTGGACAGGGATGGATACGCAGTATTTT. It codes for CASSHWTGMDTQYF.

This sequence joins TRBV7-2 and TRBJ1-5; D possibly corresponds to TRBD1 (6 bases). This CDR3 spans 15 amino acids. With 4 bases removed from V and 0 bases from J, the gap between germline ends came to 10 bases. Germline lookup yields CDR1 SGHTA and CDR2 FQGNSA. This CDR3 is CASSWGHNSNQPQHF. The CDR3 coding sequence is TGTGCCAGCAGCTGGGGACACAATAGCAATCAGCCCCAGCATTTT.

The chain is built from TRBV6-5 and TRBJ1-2, with a possible D match to TRBD1 (6 bases). The CDR3 loop spans 13 amino acids. Germline CDR1 and CDR2: MNHEY and SVGAGI. V was shortened by 5 bases and J by 7 bases, with 14 bases between the two germline ends. The CDR3 sequence is CASSPHRDPGYTF. CDR3 bases: TGTGCCAGCAGTCCTCACAGGGATCCTGGCTACACCTTC.

J is TRBJ1-1 and V is TRBV18; possible D gene TRBD1, 6 bases. The V gene lost 6 bases and the J gene lost 3 bases, with 17 bases spanning the gap. Germline V gene data show CDR1 as KGHSH and CDR2 as LQKENI. The CDR3 sequence is 15 residues long. CDR3: CASSIGGLGDTEAFF. The CDR3 region has the DNA TGTGCCAGCTCGATTGGGGGGCTCGGTGACACTGAAGCTTTCTTT.

V and J are TRBV18 and TRBJ2-3; 7 bases line up with TRBD1. V dropped 5 bases and J dropped 4; count of bases not matched to a gene: 6. Germline loops: CDR1 KGHSH, CDR2 LQKENI. CDR3 length: 14 amino acids. CDR3 nucleotides: TGTGCCAGCTCAACGACAGGGACGGCAGATACGCAGTATTTT. Its protein product is CASSTTGTADTQYF.

This sequence joins TRBV4-2 and TRBJ1-1, with TRBD1 as a possible D gene (6 bases). Trimming stripped 0 bases from V and 0 bases from J, with 11 bases between. CDR1 is LGHNA and CDR2 is YNFKEQ in the germline V gene. CDR3 length: 16 amino acids. CDR3 DNA: TGTGCCAGCAGCCAAGATGAGGACAGCATGAACACTGAAGCTTTCTTT. Amino acid sequence: CASSQDEDSMNTEAFF.

The J gene is TRBJ2-4, the V gene TRBV10-3; D is undetermined. The DNA end is a closer match to TRBJ2-7, so the J assignment may be wrong. CDR3 size: 15 residues. Germline CDR1 is ENHRY and CDR2 is SYGVKD. DNA for the CDR3: TGTGCCATCAGTGAGTCTTCCGGATTTAGCTACGAGCAGTACTTC. It specifies CAISESSGFSYEQYF.

The chain joins TRBV20-1 to TRBJ2-7; TRBD2 aligns across 8 bases. The junction had 7 bases not matched to a gene; V was cut back by 5 bases and J by 4 bases. The CDR3 sequence is 13 residues long. The V gene's germline CDR1 is DFQATT and CDR2 SNEGSKA (reference sequence). CDR3 coding DNA: TGCAGTGCTCCGGGACTAGTATTATACGAGCAGTACTTC. Protein product: CSAPGLVLYEQYF.

The V gene is TRBV6-5, the J gene TRBJ1-1, with a tentative D call TRBD1 (6 bases). CDR3 size: 13 residues. With 11 bases removed from V and 3 bases from J, the gap between germline ends came to 16 bases. Germline CDR1 reads MNHEY; CDR2 reads SVGAGI. The CDR3 nucleotides are TGTGCCGGCCGGGGGGGGCCCCACACTGAAGCTTTCTTT. Its protein is CAGRGGPHTEAFF.

The chain is built from TRBV29-1 and TRBJ2-5; tentatively, D is TRBD2 (6 bases). Germline V lookup: CDR1 SQVTM, CDR2 ANQGSEA. This CDR3 has 11 residues. CDR3 DNA sequence: TGCGGCGCGGGGCAAAGGGAGACCCAGTACTTC. As protein: CGAGQRETQYF.

CDR3: CSVASVSYEQYF. CDR3 bases: TGCAGCGTTGCCTCCGTCTCCTACGAGCAGTACTTC. The gene calls are TRBV29-1 and TRBJ2-7; no firm D call. CDR1 and CDR2 (germline): SQVTM, ANQGSEA. The CDR3 is made up of 12 amino acids. The V end was cut by 4 bases, the J end by 0 bases, with 7 bases between.

This clonotype was recorded at least ten times. The CDR3, as DNA: TGCGCCAGCAGCCGGGATCCGAGCAGGAACAATGAGCAGTTCTTC. Protein: CASSRDPSRNNEQFF. This sequence joins TRBV5-1 and TRBJ2-1; D perhaps matches TRBD2 (5 bases). Germline V gene sequence: CDR1 SGHRS, CDR2 YFSETQ. The ends were cut back, 4 bases at V and 5 bases at J, with 16 bases in the middle. This CDR3 spans 15 amino acids.

The chain carries TRBV2 and TRBJ1-5; 7 bases are a match to TRBD1. V was pared by 5 bases and J by 3 bases, with 7 bases of the junction left unmatched. This CDR3 contains 15 residues. CDR1 and CDR2 (germline): SNHLY, FYNNEI. DNA of the CDR3: TGTGCCAGCAGTAGATGGGACAGCGTCAATCAGCCCCAGCATTTT. It is translated as CASSRWDSVNQPQHF. Drawing the rest from reference TRBV2 and TRBJ1-5, the complete variable domain is EPEVTQTPSHQVTQMGQEVILRCVPISNHLYFYWYRQILGQKVEFLVSFYNNEISEKSEIFDDQFSVERPDGSNFTLKIRSTKLEDSAMYFCASSRWDSVNQPQHFGDGTRLSIL.

This clonotype occurred a few times. The chain employs TRBV2 and TRBJ2-3; no firm D call. The germline CDR1 and CDR2 sequences are SNHLY and FYNNEI. V gave up 2 bases and J gave up 4 bases, with 7 bases separating them. CDR3 size: 13 residues. CDR3 in amino acids: CASSESYADTQYF. The DNA for the CDR3 is TGTGCCAGCAGTGAAAGCTACGCAGATACGCAGTATTTT.

The chain joins TRBV20-1 to TRBJ1-6; possible D gene TRBD1, 6 bases. Germline V gene sequence: CDR1 DFQATT, CDR2 SNEGSKA (reference sequence). Trimming took off 3 bases at V and 9 bases at J, with 15 bases between the two ends. The CDR3 totals 14 residues. This CDR3 reads CSARPTGFGSPLHF. As DNA, the CDR3 is TGCAGTGCTAGGCCCACAGGGTTCGGTTCACCCCTCCACTTT.

V usage is TRBV4-1 and J usage is TRBJ1-5; no firm D call. The CDR3 contains 15 residues. Germline CDR1 reads MGHRA; CDR2 reads YSYEKL. V was shortened by 1 base and J by 2 bases, with 9 bases between the two germline ends. The CDR3 nucleotides are TGCGCCAGCAGCCAAGTGGAACTCCGCAATCAGCCCCAGCATTTT. It specifies CASSQVELRNQPQHF.

The chain carries TRBV10-3 and TRBJ1-2, with 7 bases matching TRBD1. The CDR3 runs 13 residues. CDR1 and CDR2 from the germline V gene are ENHRY and SYGVKD. V trimming: 6 bases; J trimming: 5 bases; junction bases outside the gene matches: 6. DNA of the CDR3: TGTGCCATCAGCATCGACAGGGAGTATGGCTACACCTTC. Its translation is CAISIDREYGYTF.